This T cell receptor beta chain comes out of a study of shared clonotypes between healthy human individuals. Per the original data handling: Junction-only sequences produced by ImmunoSEQ had no quality scores, so filtering differed. Method: immunoSEQ multiplex PCR; TCRdb's copy keeps in-frame clones and lacks some. The DNA was the basis for D and trimming; V, J and clone size are from that table. The sample has a few million clones, roughly 92% seen once. The CDR3 covers 14 residues. CDR1 SGHRS and CDR2 YFSETQ come from the germline V gene. V lost 4 bases to trimming and J lost 10 bases, with 15 bases between them.

The TCR comes from a man between 18 and 29 years old in good health. Sequences were obtained from naive CD4+ T cells sorted from blood. Subset specified: CD45RA+ positively selected. This chain connects TRBV5-1 to TRBJ1-6; possible D gene TRBD1, 6 bases. The CDR3: CASSPLGGRSPLHF. The DNA for the CDR3 is TGCGCCAGCAGCCCGCTGGGGGGGCGGTCACCCCTCCACTTT. Using reference TRBV5-1 and TRBJ1-6 for the parts outside the CDR3, the full variable domain is KAGVTQTPRYLIKTRGQQVTLSCSPISGHRSVSWYQQTPGQGLQFLFEYFSETQRNKGNFPGRFSGRQFSNSRSEMNVSTLELGDSALYLCASSPLGGRSPLHFGNGTRLTVT.